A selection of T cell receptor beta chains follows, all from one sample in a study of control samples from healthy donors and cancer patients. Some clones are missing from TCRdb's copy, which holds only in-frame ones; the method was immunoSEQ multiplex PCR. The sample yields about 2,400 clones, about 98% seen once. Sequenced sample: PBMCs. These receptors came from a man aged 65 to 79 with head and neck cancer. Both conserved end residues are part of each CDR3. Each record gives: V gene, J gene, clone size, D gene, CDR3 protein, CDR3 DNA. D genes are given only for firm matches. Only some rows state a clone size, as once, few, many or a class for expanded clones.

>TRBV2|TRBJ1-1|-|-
CASSGRAQNTEAFF
TGTGCCAGCAGTGGCAGGGCTCAGAACACTGAAGCTTTCTTT
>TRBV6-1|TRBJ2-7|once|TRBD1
CASSFQDRGIVEQYF
TGTGCCAGCAGTTTCCAGGACAGGGGGATAGTCGAGCAGTACTTC
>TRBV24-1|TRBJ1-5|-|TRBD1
CATSDRDSKYQPQHF
TGTGCCACCAGTGATCGGGACAGTAAGTATCAGCCCCAGCATTTT
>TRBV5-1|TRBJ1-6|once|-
CASSLDGDNSPLHF
TGCGCCAGCAGCCTGGACGGGGATAATTCACCCCTCCACTTT
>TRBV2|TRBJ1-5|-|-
CASSEHTYQPQHF
TGTGCCAGCAGTGAACATACTTATCAGCCCCAGCATTTT
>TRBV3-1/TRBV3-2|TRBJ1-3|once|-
CASSQGSSGNTIYF
TGTGCCAGCAGCCAAGGTAGCTCTGGAAACACCATATATTTT
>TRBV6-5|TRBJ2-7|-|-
CASMDAPMGYEQYF
TGTGCCAGCATGGACGCCCCGATGGGCTACGAGCAGTACTTC
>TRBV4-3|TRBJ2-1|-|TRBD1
CASSQDGTGPNEQFF
TGCGCCAGCAGCCAAGACGGGACAGGGCCCAATGAGCAGTTCTTC
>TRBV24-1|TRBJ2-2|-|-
CATSRNTGELFF
TGTGCCACCAGCCGCAACACCGGGGAGCTGTTTTTT
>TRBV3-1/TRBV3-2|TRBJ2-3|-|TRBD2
CASSRNSGDSTDTQYF
TGTGCCAGCAGCCGAAACAGCGGGGATAGCACAGATACGCAGTATTTT
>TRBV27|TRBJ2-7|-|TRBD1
CASSYSDRFPTEQYF
TGTGCCAGCAGCTACTCGGACAGGTTCCCTACCGAGCAGTACTTC
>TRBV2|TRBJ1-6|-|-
CASSESTGVSPLHF
TGTGCCAGCAGTGAATCAACAGGTGTTTCACCCCTCCACTTT
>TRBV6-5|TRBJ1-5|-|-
CASTGLSLGNQPQHF
TGTGCCAGCACGGGCCTATCTTTGGGGAACCAGCCCCAGCATTTT
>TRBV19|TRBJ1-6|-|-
CASSIGTGTLHF
TGTGCCAGTAGTATAGGGACTGGAACCCTCCACTTT
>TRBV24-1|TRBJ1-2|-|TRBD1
CATSDSGTASNYGYTF
TGTGCCACCAGTGATTCCGGGACAGCGAGCAACTATGGCTACACCTTC
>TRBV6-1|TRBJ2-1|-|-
CASSENLATNEQFF
TGTGCCAGCAGTGAGAATCTAGCGACGAATGAGCAGTTCTTC
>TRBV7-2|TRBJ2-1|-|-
CASSLDGPTYNEQFF
TGTGCCAGCAGCTTAGACGGGCCGACCTACAATGAGCAGTTCTTC
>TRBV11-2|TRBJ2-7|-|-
CASSYSSESSYEQYF
TGTGCCAGCAGCTATAGTTCCGAAAGCTCCTACGAGCAGTACTTC
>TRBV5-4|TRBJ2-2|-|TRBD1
CASSPWGQGDGELFF
TGTGCCAGCAGCCCTTGGGGACAGGGGGACGGGGAGCTGTTTTTT
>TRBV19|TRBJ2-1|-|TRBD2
CASRGLAGGSSYNEQFF
TGTGCCAGTCGCGGACTAGCGGGAGGAAGCTCCTACAATGAGCAGTTCTTC
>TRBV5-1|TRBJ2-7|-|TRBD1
CASSAGQVGGEQYF
TGCGCCAGCAGCGCAGGACAGGTTGGGGGCGAGCAGTACTTC
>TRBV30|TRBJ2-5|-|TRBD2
CAWSVGSSGQETQYF
TGTGCCTGGAGTGTAGGCTCTAGCGGCCAAGAGACCCAGTACTTC
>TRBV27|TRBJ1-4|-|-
CASSLFRRGILRW
TGTGCCAGCAGTTTATTTAGGCGGGGTATACTTCGTTGG
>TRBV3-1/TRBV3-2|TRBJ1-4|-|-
CASSQVLGSSNEKLFF
TGTGCCAGCAGCCAAGTATTGGGGTCAAGTAATGAAAAACTGTTTTTT
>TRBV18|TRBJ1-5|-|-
CASSPVSGNQPQHF
TGTGCCAGCTCACCAGTGTCCGGCAATCAGCCCCAGCATTTT
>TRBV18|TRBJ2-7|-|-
CASSTDTYEQYF
TGTGCCAGCTCAACAGACACCTACGAGCAGTACTTC
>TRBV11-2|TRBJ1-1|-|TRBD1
CASSPRTGMNTEAFF
TGTGCCAGCAGCCCGAGGACAGGGATGAACACTGAAGCTTTCTTT
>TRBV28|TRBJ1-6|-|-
CASSGWTGDTSPLHF
TGTGCCAGCAGTGGGTGGACCGGGGATACTTCACCCCTCCACTTT
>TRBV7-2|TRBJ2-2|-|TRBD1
CASSNFRQGPGELFF
TGTGCCAGCAGCAATTTTCGACAGGGCCCCGGGGAGCTGTTTTTT
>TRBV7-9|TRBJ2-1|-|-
CASRDQGRGSYNEQFF
TGTGCCAGCAGGGACCAGGGGAGAGGCTCCTACAATGAGCAGTTCTTC
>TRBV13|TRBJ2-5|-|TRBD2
CASSGRLAGAIETQYF
TGTGCCAGCAGCGGGCGGCTAGCGGGAGCAATTGAGACCCAGTACTTC
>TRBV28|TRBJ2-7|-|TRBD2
CASSTPMSGSTHEQYF
TGTGCCAGCAGTACCCCCATGAGCGGGAGTACCCACGAGCAGTACTTC
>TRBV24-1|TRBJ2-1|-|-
CATRTSNEQFF
TGTGCCACCAGGACCTCCAATGAGCAGTTCTTC
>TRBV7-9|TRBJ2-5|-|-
CASSFGYPETQYF
TGTGCCAGCAGCTTCGGCTACCCGGAGACCCAGTACTTC
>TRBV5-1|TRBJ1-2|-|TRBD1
CASSGGQLPNYGYTF
TGCGCCAGCAGCGGGGGACAGTTGCCTAACTATGGCTACACCTTC
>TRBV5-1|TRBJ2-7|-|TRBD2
CASSFGQRGPYEQYF
TGCGCCAGCAGCTTCGGGCAGCGGGGGCCATACGAGCAGTACTTC
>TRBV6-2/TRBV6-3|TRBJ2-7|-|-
CASSSGQPYEQYF
TGTGCCAGCAGTTCAGGACAGCCCTACGAGCAGTACTTC
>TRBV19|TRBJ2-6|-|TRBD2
CASSRSGGAIGSGANVLTF
TGTGCCAGTAGTAGAAGCGGGGGGGCGATCGGCTCTGGGGCCAACGTCCTGACTTTC
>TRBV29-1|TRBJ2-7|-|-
CSAYRDICTYEQYF
TGCAGCGCCTACCGGGACATTTGCACCTACGAGCAGTACTTC
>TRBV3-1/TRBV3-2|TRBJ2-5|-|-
CASSQGRGNRGQETQYF
TGTGCCAGCAGCCAAGGAAGGGGGAACCGGGGCCAAGAGACCCAGTACTTC
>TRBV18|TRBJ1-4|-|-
CASSPLTSNEKLFF
TGTGCCAGCTCACCACTTACCTCTAATGAAAAACTGTTTTTT
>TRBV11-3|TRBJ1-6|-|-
CASSLKVGRGNSPLHF
TGTGCCAGCAGCTTAAAGGTGGGCAGGGGCAATTCACCCCTCCACTTT
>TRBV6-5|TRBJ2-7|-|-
CASSSGLIEQYF
TGTGCCAGCAGTTCCGGACTGATTGAGCAGTACTTC
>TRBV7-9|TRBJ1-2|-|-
CASSQGTTNYGYTF
TGTGCCAGCAGCCAAGGGACCACTAACTATGGCTACACCTTC
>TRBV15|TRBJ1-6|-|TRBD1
CATSRGTGGNSPLHF
TGTGCCACCAGCAGAGGGACAGGGGGCAATTCACCCCTCCACTTT